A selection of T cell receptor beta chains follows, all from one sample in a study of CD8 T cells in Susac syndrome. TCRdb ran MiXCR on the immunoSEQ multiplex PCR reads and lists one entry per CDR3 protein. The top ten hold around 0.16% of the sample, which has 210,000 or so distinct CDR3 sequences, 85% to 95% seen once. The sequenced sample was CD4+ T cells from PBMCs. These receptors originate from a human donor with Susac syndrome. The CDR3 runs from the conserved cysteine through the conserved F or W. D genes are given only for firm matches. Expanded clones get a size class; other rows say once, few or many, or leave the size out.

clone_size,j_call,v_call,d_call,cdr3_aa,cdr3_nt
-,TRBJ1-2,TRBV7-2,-,CASSQTASGYGYTF,TGTGCCAGCAGCCAGACAGCGTCCGGCTATGGCTACACCTTC
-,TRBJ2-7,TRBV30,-,CAWRQGYEQYF,TGTGCCTGGAGACAGGGATACGAGCAGTACTTC
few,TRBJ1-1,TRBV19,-,CASSTENTEAFF,TGTGCCAGTTCCACAGAGAACACTGAAGCTTTCTTT
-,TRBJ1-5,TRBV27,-,CASSLSAPRGDQPQHF,TGTGCCAGCAGTTTATCTGCCCCCAGAGGGGATCAGCCCCAGCATTTT
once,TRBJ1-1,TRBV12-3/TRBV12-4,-,CASSSFTTYGAFF,TGTGCCAGCAGTTCCTTTACAACCTATGGAGCTTTCTTT
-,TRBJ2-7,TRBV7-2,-,CASRSGTAGEQYF,TGTGCCAGCAGGTCGGGGACGGCCGGGGAGCAGTACTTC
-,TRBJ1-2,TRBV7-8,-,CASSLEFDYGYTF,TGTGCCAGCAGCTTAGAATTCGACTATGGCTACACCTTC
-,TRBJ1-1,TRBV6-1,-,CAADNMNTEAFF,TGTGCCGCGGACAACATGAACACTGAAGCTTTCTTT
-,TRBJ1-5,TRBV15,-,CATSPRGGAVRQPQHF,TGTGCCACCAGCCCTAGAGGGGGGGCGGTTCGTCAGCCCCAGCATTTT
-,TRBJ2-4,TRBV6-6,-,CASSYSAGLAKNIQYF,TGTGCCAGCAGTTACTCGGCAGGTCTAGCCAAAAACATTCAGTACTTC
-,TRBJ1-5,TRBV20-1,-,CSVRGGPQPQHF,TGCAGTGTAAGGGGGGGGCCTCAGCCCCAGCATTTT
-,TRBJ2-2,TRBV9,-,CASSVDPRKDTGELFF,TGTGCCAGCAGCGTAGACCCCCGGAAGGACACCGGGGAGCTGTTTTTT
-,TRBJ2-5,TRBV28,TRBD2,CASSLRWLAEETQYF,TGTGCCAGCAGTTTACGGTGGCTAGCGGAAGAGACCCAGTACTTC
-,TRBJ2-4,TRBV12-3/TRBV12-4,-,CASSGHLDIQYF,TGTGCCAGCAGTGGACATCTAGACATTCAGTACTTC
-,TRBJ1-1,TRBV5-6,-,CASSRPLGVGNTEAFF,TGTGCCAGCAGCCGCCCTCTCGGGGTCGGGAACACTGAAGCTTTCTTT
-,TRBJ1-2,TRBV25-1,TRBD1,CASRKTGEDYGYTF,TGTGCCAGCAGGAAGACAGGGGAGGACTATGGCTACACCTTC
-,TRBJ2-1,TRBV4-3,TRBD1,CASSQGTGGNYNEQFF,TGCGCCAGCAGCCAAGGGACAGGGGGTAACTACAATGAGCAGTTCTTC
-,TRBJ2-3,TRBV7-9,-,CASSLGVRVGGDTQYF,TGTGCCAGCAGCTTAGGAGTCCGGGTTGGAGGAGATACGCAGTATTTT
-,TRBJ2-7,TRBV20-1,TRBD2,CSARDASGGPYEQYF,TGCAGTGCTAGAGACGCTAGCGGGGGGCCCTACGAGCAGTACTTC
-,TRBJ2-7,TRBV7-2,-,CASTPRAGGDEQYF,TGTGCCAGCACCCCTCGGGCAGGGGGGGACGAGCAGTACTTC
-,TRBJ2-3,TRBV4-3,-,CASSQDLIGADTQYF,TGCGCCAGCAGCCAAGATCTGATCGGGGCTGATACGCAGTATTTT
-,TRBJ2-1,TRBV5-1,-,CASSSGPFVNEQFF,TGCGCCAGCAGCTCCGGGCCCTTTGTGAATGAGCAGTTCTTC
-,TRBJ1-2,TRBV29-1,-,CSGGRANYGYTF,TGCAGCGGGGGACGGGCTAACTATGGCTACACCTTC
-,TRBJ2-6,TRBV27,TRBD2,CASSPSPPLAGGPGANVLTF,TGTGCCAGCAGTCCGAGCCCGCCTCTAGCGGGGGGGCCTGGGGCCAACGTCCTGACTTTC
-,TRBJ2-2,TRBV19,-,CASSIEASKAGELFF,TGTGCCAGTAGTATCGAAGCCTCAAAGGCCGGGGAGCTGTTTTTT
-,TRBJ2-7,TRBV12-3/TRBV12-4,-,CASSLGASGYEQYF,TGTGCCAGCAGTTTGGGGGCATCAGGTTACGAGCAGTACTTC
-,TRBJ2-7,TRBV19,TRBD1,CASSDWDRNYEQYF,TGTGCCAGTAGTGATTGGGACAGGAACTACGAGCAGTACTTC
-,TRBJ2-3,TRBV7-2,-,CASSPSMGTDTQYF,TGTGCCAGCAGCCCGTCTATGGGGACAGATACGCAGTATTTT
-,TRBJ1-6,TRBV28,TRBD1,CASSFVTGDNSPLHF,TGTGCCAGCAGTTTCGTGACAGGGGATAATTCACCCCTCCACTTT
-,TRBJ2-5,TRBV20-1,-,CSARAGGPWETQYF,TGCAGTGCTAGAGCCGGGGGGCCCTGGGAGACCCAGTACTTC
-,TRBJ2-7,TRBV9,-,CASSVGSAATGPDYEQYF,TGTGCCAGCAGCGTAGGGAGCGCGGCGACAGGACCCGACTACGAGCAGTACTTC
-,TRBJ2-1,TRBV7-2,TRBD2,CASSRTSGHNEQFF,TGTGCCAGCAGCCGGACTAGCGGGCACAATGAGCAGTTCTTC
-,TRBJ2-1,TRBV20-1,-,CSADRVDEQFF,TGCAGTGCTGACCGCGTGGATGAGCAGTTCTTC
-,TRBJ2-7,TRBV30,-,CARRGPGSYEQYF,TGTGCCCGGCGCGGGCCAGGTTCCTACGAGCAGTACTTC
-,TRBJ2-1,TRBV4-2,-,CASSHVPTKDNEQFF,TGTGCCAGCAGCCACGTTCCTACCAAGGACAATGAGCAGTTCTTC
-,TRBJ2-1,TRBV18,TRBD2,CASSPLAGARYNEQFF,TGTGCCAGCTCACCACTAGCGGGGGCCCGATACAATGAGCAGTTCTTC
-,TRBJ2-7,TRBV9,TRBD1,CASSPRTGRNEQYF,TGTGCCAGCAGCCCAAGGACAGGGAGGAACGAGCAGTACTTC
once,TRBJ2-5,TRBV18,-,CASSPRVSQETQYF,TGTGCCAGCTCACCCAGGGTCTCCCAAGAGACCCAGTACTTC
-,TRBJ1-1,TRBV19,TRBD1,CASTWDRGDTEAFF,TGTGCCAGTACCTGGGACAGGGGGGACACTGAAGCTTTCTTT
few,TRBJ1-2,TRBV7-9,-,CASSMNTRGYTF,TGTGCCAGCAGCATGAACACGAGGGGCTACACCTTC
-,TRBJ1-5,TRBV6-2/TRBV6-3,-,CASSYVGSNQPQHF,TGTGCCAGCAGTTACGTAGGCAGCAATCAGCCCCAGCATTTT
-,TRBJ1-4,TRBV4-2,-,CASSQASDPKGTLFF,TGTGCCAGCAGCCAAGCCTCAGACCCGAAGGGGACACTGTTTTTT
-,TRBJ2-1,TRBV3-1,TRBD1,CASSRGQGRNEQFF,TGTGCCAGCAGCCGAGGACAGGGTAGGAATGAGCAGTTCTTC
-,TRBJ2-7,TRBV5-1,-,CASYDPGSVYEQYF,TGCGCCAGCTATGACCCCGGCAGTGTTTACGAGCAGTACTTC
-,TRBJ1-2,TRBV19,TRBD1,CASSIARQGDGYTF,TGTGCCAGTAGTATCGCCCGACAGGGGGACGGCTACACCTTC
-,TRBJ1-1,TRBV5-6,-,CASSSPKVRRPTPNTEAFF,TGTGCCAGCAGCTCCCCTAAGGTAAGGCGACCTACGCCGAACACTGAAGCTTTCTTT
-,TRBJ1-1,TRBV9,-,CASSVGGTIPTEAFF,TGTGCCAGCAGCGTAGGAGGGACAATCCCCACTGAAGCTTTCTTT
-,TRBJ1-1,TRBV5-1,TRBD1,CASSSLSTGRYTEAFF,TGCGCCAGCAGCTCCCTATCGACAGGGAGGTACACTGAAGCTTTCTTT
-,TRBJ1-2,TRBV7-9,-,CASTGQAYGYTF,TGTGCCAGCACCGGACAAGCCTATGGCTACACCTTC
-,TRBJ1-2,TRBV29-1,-,CSVPNSGMNYGYTF,TGCAGCGTTCCTAACTCCGGGATGAACTATGGCTACACCTTC
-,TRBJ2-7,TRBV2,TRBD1,CATVSQGFSYEQYF,TGTGCCACCGTTTCACAGGGGTTTAGCTACGAGCAGTACTTC
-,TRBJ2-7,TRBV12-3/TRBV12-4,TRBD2,CASSYSLAGRYEQYF,TGTGCCAGCAGCTATTCACTAGCGGGGCGCTACGAGCAGTACTTC
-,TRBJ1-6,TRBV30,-,CAWSDPRWQVDSPLHF,TGTGCCTGGAGTGACCCCCGTTGGCAGGTAGATTCACCCCTCCACTTT
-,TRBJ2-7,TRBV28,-,CASRPDRHEQYF,TGTGCCAGCAGACCGGACAGACACGAGCAGTACTTC
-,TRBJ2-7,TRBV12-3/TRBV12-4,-,CASSLKLAYEQYF,TGTGCCAGCAGTTTAAAACTAGCCTACGAGCAGTACTTC
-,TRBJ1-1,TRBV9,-,CASSVAGGGLGLLNTEAFF,TGTGCCAGCAGCGTAGCTGGTGGTGGGTTGGGACTGCTGAACACTGAAGCTTTCTTT
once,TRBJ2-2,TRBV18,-,CASSSQGLGRTGELFF,TGTGCCAGCTCATCACAGGGCCTCGGGAGGACCGGGGAGCTGTTTTTT
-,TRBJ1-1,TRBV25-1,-,CASSEAGNKFTEAFF,TGTGCCAGCAGTGAGGCCGGGAACAAATTCACTGAAGCTTTCTTT